This is a list of T cell receptor beta chains from one sample in a study of T cell changes during pregnancy in multiple sclerosis. The method was immunoSEQ multiplex PCR; TCRdb's version includes in-frame clones alone and lacks a portion of them. The profile shows fewer than 150,000 clones, roughly 97% of them singletons. The sample was peripheral blood, taken after pregnancy. These receptors were obtained from a female donor with multiple sclerosis, enrolled in a pregnancy study. Both conserved end residues are part of each CDR3. The D gene is left open where the match is weak. Clone size appears in some rows only: once, few, many, or a class for an expanded clone.

TRBV7-2,TRBJ2-2,.,.,TGTGCCAGCAGCTTATCGGGTCCAAAGAACACCGGGGAGCTGTTTTTT,CASSLSGPKNTGELFF
TRBV28,TRBJ2-1,TRBD2,.,TGTGCCAGCAGAGCCGGGACTAGCAGATTATACAATGAGCAGTTCTTC,CASRAGTSRLYNEQFF
TRBV27,TRBJ2-7,TRBD1,.,TGTGCCAGCAGTGGGCCGGGACAGATTTACGAGCAGTACTTC,CASSGPGQIYEQYF
TRBV6-4,TRBJ2-2,TRBD1,.,TGTGCCAGCAGAAAGAACAGGGGCACCGGGGAGCTGTTTTTT,CASRKNRGTGELFF
TRBV4-1,TRBJ2-2,TRBD2,.,TGCGCCAGCAGCCTGTCAACTAGCGGGGCGAACACCGGGGAGCTGTTTTTT,CASSLSTSGANTGELFF
TRBV19,TRBJ2-3,.,.,TGTGCCAGTAGTATTACAGTGGGAGCATCCACAGATACGCAGTATTTT,CASSITVGASTDTQYF
TRBV19,TRBJ2-5,.,once,TGTGCCAGTACCCCCTTTGGCGGGGAGACCCAGTACTTC,CASTPFGGETQYF
TRBV15,TRBJ1-5,TRBD1,.,TGTGCCACCAGCACCCCACAGGGGAAGGGCCAGCCCCAGCATTTT,CATSTPQGKGQPQHF
TRBV10-3,TRBJ2-3,.,.,TGTGCCATCGGGTCGGGTCAGGGCTCCGATACGCAGTATTTT,CAIGSGQGSDTQYF
TRBV2,TRBJ2-7,.,.,TGTGCCAGCAGTGAAGACGGCTACGAGCAGTACTTC,CASSEDGYEQYF
TRBV6-5,TRBJ2-1,.,.,TGTGCCAGCACCGCGGGGAGTGAGCAGTTCTTC,CASTAGSEQFF
TRBV27,TRBJ2-1,TRBD1,once,TGTGCCAGCAGTTCGGGACAGAGTATCGCCTACAATGAGCAGTTCTTC,CASSSGQSIAYNEQFF
TRBV11-2,TRBJ2-5,.,.,TGTGCCAGCACCCGACGAGGAGGAGAGACCCAGTACTTC,CASTRRGGETQYF
TRBV19,TRBJ2-3,TRBD1,.,TGTGCCAGTAGTACAACAGGGACAGTGCGCACAGATACGCAGTATTTT,CASSTTGTVRTDTQYF
TRBV11-2,TRBJ2-5,TRBD1,.,TGTGCCAGCAGTGGTGGGGGACAGGGAGAAGAGACCCAGTACTTC,CASSGGGQGEETQYF
TRBV10-3,TRBJ2-1,.,.,TGTGCCATCAGTGATCAGGGGTATGAGCAGTTCTTC,CAISDQGYEQFF
TRBV7-6,TRBJ2-2,.,once,TGTGCCAGCAGCCCAGTAAATGGGTGGAGGAACACCGGGGAGCTGTTTTTT,CASSPVNGWRNTGELFF